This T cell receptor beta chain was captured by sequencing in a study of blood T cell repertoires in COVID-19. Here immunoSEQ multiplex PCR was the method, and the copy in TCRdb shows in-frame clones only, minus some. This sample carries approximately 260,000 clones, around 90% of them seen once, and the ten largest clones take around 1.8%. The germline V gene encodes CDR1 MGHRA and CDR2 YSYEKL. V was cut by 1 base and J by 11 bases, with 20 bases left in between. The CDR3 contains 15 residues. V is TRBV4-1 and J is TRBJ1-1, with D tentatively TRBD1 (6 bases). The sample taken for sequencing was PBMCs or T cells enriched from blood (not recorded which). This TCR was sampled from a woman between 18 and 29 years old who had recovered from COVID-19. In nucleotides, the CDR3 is TGCGCCAGCAGCCAAGCCATGGGGGCCGGGGGGACGGCTTTCTTT. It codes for CASSQAMGAGGTAFF.